Below are 27 T cell receptor beta chains sequenced from a single sample in a study of CD8 T cell repertoires and HIV-1 epitope variants. TCRdb keeps only in-frame clones here, not all; method: immunoSEQ multiplex PCR. The sample consists of more than 85,000 clones, 60% to 80% of them appearing once. The sequenced material came from uncultured baseline CD8+ T cells from peripheral blood mononuclear cells (PBMCs). All receptors come from a male donor with HIV.

The J gene is TRBJ1-1, the V gene TRBV19; no clear D gene. Germline CDR1 LNHDA, CDR2 SQIVND (reference sequence). The CDR3 is made up of 12 amino acids. The ends were cut back, 1 base at V and 10 bases at J, with 10 bases in the middle. CDR3 sequence reads: CASSIAPGGAFF. CDR3 DNA: TGTGCCAGTAGTATAGCGCCAGGAGGAGCTTTCTTT.

This CDR3 is CASSSRQEFNEKLFF. The CDR3, as DNA: TGTGCCAGCAGCTCACGACAGGAGTTTAATGAAAAACTGTTTTTT. The J gene is TRBJ1-4, the V gene TRBV13; D might be TRBD1 (6 bases). The germline gives CDR1 PRHDT, CDR2 FYEKMQ (reference sequence). Trimming left V 4 bases short and J 4 bases short, with 13 bases between. The CDR3 is 15 amino acids.

Details on this clone: Other DNA sequences of this sample code for an identical CDR3. V gene TRBV18 combines with J gene TRBJ2-5; no clear D. The CDR3 sequence is 11 residues long. V lost 2 bases and J 4 bases, leaving 2 bases between the germline ends. CDR1 is KGHSH, CDR2 LQKENI, per germline. The CDR3 DNA is TGTGCCAGCTCACCAGGAGAGACCCAGTACTTC. Translated: CASSPGETQYF. The full variable domain, with the rest looked up from reference TRBV18 and TRBJ2-5, is NAGVMQNPRHLVRRRGQEARLRCSPMKGHSHVYWYRQLPEEGLKFMVYLQKENIIDESGMPKERFSAEFPKEGPSILRIQQVVRGDSAAYFCASSPGETQYFGPGTRLLVL.

The V call is TRBV30, the J call TRBJ1-1; D remains unclear. V lost 4 bases and J 3 bases, leaving 9 bases between the germline ends. The V gene's germline CDR1 is GTSNPN and CDR2 SVGIG (reference sequence). The CDR3 is 12 residues long. Written as DNA, the CDR3 is TGTGCCTGGAATCGGATCGACACTGAAGCTTTCTTT. Amino acid sequence: CAWNRIDTEAFF.

The chain employs TRBV5-5 and TRBJ1-2; D is uncertain. The CDR3 covers 13 residues. The V and J ends lost 4 bases and 4 bases respectively, with 11 bases between them. CDR1 is SGHKS and CDR2 is YYEKEE in the germline V gene (reference sequence). This chain's CDR3 is CASSAQESYGYTF. The CDR3 coding sequence is TGTGCCAGCAGCGCGCAGGAAAGCTATGGCTACACCTTC.

The sample holds a few counts of this clone. The rearrangement links TRBV19 to TRBJ2-1; the match to TRBD2 covers 9 bases. Germline-derived CDR1 and CDR2 are LNHDA and SQIVND (reference sequence). V was pared by 2 bases and J by 4 bases, with 3 bases of the junction left unmatched. The CDR3 totals 15 residues. The CDR3 coding sequence is TGTGCCAGTAGTATAAGCGGGGGGCGATACAATGAGCAGTTCTTC. Translation gives CASSISGGRYNEQFF.

This clone occurred once. The chain employs TRBV15 and TRBJ1-5; no clear D. Trimming removed 0 bases from V and 2 bases from J, with 5 bases in between. This CDR3 has 14 residues. Looked up from germline, CDR1 is LNHNV and CDR2 is YYDKDF (reference sequence). The DNA of the CDR3 is TGTGCCACCAGCAGAGATATTGGCAATCAGCCCCAGCATTTT. It translates to CATSRDIGNQPQHF.

The gene calls are TRBV15 and TRBJ2-5; 10 bases map to TRBD2. Germline trimming cut 0 bases from V and 5 bases from J; bases unmatched to any gene: 6. From germline, CDR1 is LNHNV and CDR2 YYDKDF (reference sequence). The CDR3 is 16 amino acids. CDR3 region: CATSRDRSSGSETQYF. In DNA form, the CDR3 reads TGTGCCACCAGCAGAGATCGGTCTAGCGGGAGCGAGACCCAGTACTTC.

The chain has TRBV5-1 and TRBJ1-6, with 8 positions matching TRBD1. V dropped 6 bases and J dropped 13; count of bases not matched to a gene: 12. Germline V gene lookup returns CDR1 SGHRS and CDR2 YFSETQ. The CDR3 sequence is 14 residues long. The DNA for the CDR3 is TGCGCCAGCATGAGGGACAGGACACCTACGCCCCTCCACTTT. Translating gives CASMRDRTPTPLHF. The full variable domain, rest sourced from reference TRBV5-1 and TRBJ1-6, is KAGVTQTPRYLIKTRGQQVTLSCSPISGHRSVSWYQQTPGQGLQFLFEYFSETQRNKGNFPGRFSGRQFSNSRSEMNVSTLELGDSALYLCASMRDRTPTPLHFGNGTRLTVT.

This clone appeared once. V and J are TRBV5-1 and TRBJ1-1; D unclear. The germline CDR1 and CDR2 sequences are SGHRS and YFSETQ. V lost 1 base to trimming and J lost 1 base, with 8 bases between them. The CDR3 contains 14 residues. The CDR3 region has the DNA TGCGCCAGCAGCTTGTTACAGCAGAACACTGAAGCTTTCTTT. Its translation: CASSLLQQNTEAFF.

This clone was recorded a few times. J is TRBJ1-1 and V is TRBV28; no definite D call. Trimming left V 1 base short and J 9 bases short, with 9 bases between. This CDR3 spans 12 amino acids. From germline, CDR1 is MDHEN and CDR2 SYDVKM. CDR3 nucleotides: TGTGCCAGCAGTTTATATCGCAGCCAAGCTTTCTTT. It specifies CASSLYRSQAFF.

The chain combines TRBV27 with TRBJ2-6; no reliable D call. This CDR3 spans 14 amino acids. Germline V gene lookup returns CDR1 MNHEY and CDR2 SMNVEV (reference sequence). V lost 9 bases to trimming and J lost 0 bases, with 9 bases between them. The CDR3 coding sequence is TGTGCCAGTAAAGCAAGCTCTGGGGCCAACGTCCTGACTTTC. It specifies CASKASSGANVLTF.

The J gene is TRBJ2-1, the V gene TRBV6-5, with a possible D match to TRBD2 (6 bases). V lost 7 bases to trimming and J lost 9 bases, with 19 bases between them. Germline V gene lookup returns CDR1 MNHEY and CDR2 SVGAGI. This CDR3 is 14 amino acids long. CDR3 sequence reads: CASNSGVRESEQFF. CDR3 coding DNA: TGTGCCAGCAATTCGGGCGTGCGGGAAAGTGAGCAGTTCTTC.

This clone appeared once. The genes are TRBV29-1 and TRBJ1-4; TRBD1 agrees at 8 bases. CDR1 and CDR2 from the germline V gene are SQVTM and ANQGSEA. V lost 5 bases and J lost 3; bases outside the gene matches: 2. The length of the CDR3 is 13 residues. The CDR3 reads CSVTGGANEKLFF. In nucleotides, the CDR3 is TGCAGCGTTACAGGGGGAGCTAATGAAAAACTGTTTTTT.

The chain couples TRBV5-1 to TRBJ2-7; 9 bases fit TRBD2. Germline V lookup: CDR1 SGHRS, CDR2 YFSETQ. The V and J ends lost 2 bases and 5 bases, in that order; junction bases with no gene match: 5. The CDR3 consists of 14 residues. This CDR3 reads CASSFSGSGNEQYF. The DNA of the CDR3 is TGCGCCAGCAGCTTTAGCGGGAGTGGCAACGAGCAGTACTTC.

V usage is TRBV9 and J usage is TRBJ2-7; a weak D match, TRBD2 (5 bases). V lost 4 bases, J lost 0 bases, and 23 bases lay in between. This CDR3 has 18 residues. Per the germline V gene, CDR1 is SGDLS and CDR2 is YYNGEE. The CDR3 sequence: CASSPTEGSVKSSYEQYF. The CDR3 DNA is TGTGCCAGCAGCCCCACCGAAGGGAGCGTGAAGAGCTCCTACGAGCAGTACTTC.

J is TRBJ1-2 and V is TRBV9; no clear D gene. V dropped 0 bases and J dropped 8 bases, with 14 bases sitting between them. The germline V gene has CDR1 SGDLS and CDR2 YYNGEE. CDR3 size: 14 residues. The CDR3 nucleotides are TGTGCCAGCAGCGTAGACATTTTGGGAGGCGGCTACACCTTC. Translation: CASSVDILGGGYTF.

The chain couples TRBV28 to TRBJ2-3; TRBD2 matches 9 bases. Trimming removed 5 bases from V and 7 bases from J; junction bases left unmatched: 10. CDR1 is MDHEN, CDR2 SYDVKM, per germline. This CDR3 region has 15 residues. CDR3 loop: CASSILSSGNNTQYF. The DNA for the CDR3 is TGTGCCAGCAGTATCCTCTCTAGCGGGAACAATACGCAGTATTTT.

This rearrangement joins TRBV6-1 to TRBJ2-7, with a weak D call TRBD2 (7 bases). Germline-derived CDR1 and CDR2 are MNHNS and SASEGT. V lost 4 bases and J lost 4, with 23 bases in between. The CDR3 length is 17 residues. The CDR3 loop is CASSGTLGAGEGYEQYF. The CDR3 DNA follows: TGTGCCAGCAGTGGTACCCTTGGGGCAGGGGAGGGGTACGAGCAGTACTTC.

The genes are TRBV5-1 and TRBJ2-5; tentative D call: TRBD2 (5 bases). The germline gives CDR1 SGHRS, CDR2 YFSETQ. Trimming cost V 2 bases and J 2 bases, with 10 bases left between them. The length of the CDR3 is 14 residues. CDR3 amino acids: CASSFLGGQETQYF. CDR3 DNA: TGCGCCAGCAGCTTTTTGGGCGGGCAAGAGACCCAGTACTTC.

V is TRBV6-6 and J is TRBJ1-1, with D possibly TRBD1 on 6 matching bases. CDR3 length equals 12 residues. V was cut by 6 bases and J by 3 bases, with 8 bases left in between. The germline gives CDR1 MNHNY, CDR2 SVGAGI (reference sequence). The CDR3, as DNA: TGTGCCAGCAGCTGGACAGACACTGAAGCTTTCTTT. Protein: CASSWTDTEAFF.

This rearrangement joins TRBV30 to TRBJ1-6; the D is unclear. Germline V gene data show CDR1 as GTSNPN and CDR2 as SVGIG (reference sequence). The germline V and J ends were trimmed by 3 bases and 0 bases, with 9 bases remaining between them. The CDR3 is 15 amino acids. The CDR3 protein is CAWRTQSSYNSPLHF. In nucleotides, the CDR3 is TGTGCCTGGAGAACTCAAAGCTCCTATAATTCACCCCTCCACTTT.

The V gene is TRBV28, the J gene TRBJ2-5, with 9 bases matching TRBD2. Germline assignment: CDR1 MDHEN and CDR2 SYDVKM. The CDR3 length is 16 residues. V lost 2 bases, J lost 9 bases, and 13 bases stayed unmatched. The CDR3 DNA reads as TGTGCCAGCAGTTTAGGGACTAGCCAGTTTACGCGGGCCCAGTACTTC. This gives the protein CASSLGTSQFTRAQYF. The full variable domain, with the rest looked up from reference TRBV28 and TRBJ2-5, is DVKVTQSSRYLVKRTGEKVFLECVQDMDHENMFWYRQDPGLGLRLIYFSYDVKMKEKGDIPEGYSVSREKKERFSLILESASTNQTSMYLCASSLGTSQFTRAQYFGPGTRLLVL.

The chain couples TRBV4-1 to TRBJ1-5; D not resolved. The CDR3 contains 15 residues. Per germline, CDR1 MGHRA and CDR2 YSYEKL. The V end lost 3 bases, the J end lost 7 bases, and 16 bases lay between the germline ends. The CDR3 sequence: CASSQEDGNWQPQHF. CDR3 coding DNA: TGCGCCAGCAGCCAGGAGGACGGAAATTGGCAGCCCCAGCATTTT.

The genes are TRBV10-3 and TRBJ2-7; tentatively, D is TRBD1 (6 bases). Germline loops: CDR1 ENHRY, CDR2 SYGVKD. This CDR3 has 15 residues. The ends were cut back, 2 bases at V and 0 bases at J, with 11 bases in the middle. As DNA, the CDR3 is TGTGCCATCAGTGAGGGGGACACATACTCCTACGAGCAGTACTTC. Encoded protein: CAISEGDTYSYEQYF.

This clone was picked up one time. The V gene is TRBV20-1, the J gene TRBJ1-1, with D uncertain. This CDR3 region has 10 residues. Germline V gene data show CDR1 as DFQATT and CDR2 as SNEGSKA (reference sequence). V lost 5 bases to trimming and J lost 7 bases, with 8 bases between them. The CDR3 nucleotides read TGCAGTGCTGCTGACCATGAAGCTTTCTTT. The encoded protein is CSAADHEAFF.

This clone showed up just a few times. V and J are TRBV5-1 and TRBJ2-5, with TRBD2 matching 10 bases. With V trimmed by 5 bases and J by 0 bases, 4 bases remained unmatched. This CDR3 spans 15 amino acids. CDR1 and CDR2 (germline): SGHRS, YFSETQ. CDR3 sequence reads: CASSVLAGYQETQYF. In DNA form, the CDR3 reads TGCGCCAGCAGTGTACTAGCGGGGTACCAAGAGACCCAGTACTTC.